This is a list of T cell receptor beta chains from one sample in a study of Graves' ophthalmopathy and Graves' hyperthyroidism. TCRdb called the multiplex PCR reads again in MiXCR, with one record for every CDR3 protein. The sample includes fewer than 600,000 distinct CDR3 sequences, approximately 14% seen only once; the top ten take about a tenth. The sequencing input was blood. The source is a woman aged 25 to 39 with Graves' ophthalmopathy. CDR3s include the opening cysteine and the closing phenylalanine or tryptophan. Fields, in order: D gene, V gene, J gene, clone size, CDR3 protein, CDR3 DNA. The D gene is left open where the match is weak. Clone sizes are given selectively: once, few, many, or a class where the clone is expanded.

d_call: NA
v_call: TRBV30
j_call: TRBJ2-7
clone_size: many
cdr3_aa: CAWKGIYEQYF
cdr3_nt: TGTGCCTGGAAAGGCATATACGAGCAGTACTTC

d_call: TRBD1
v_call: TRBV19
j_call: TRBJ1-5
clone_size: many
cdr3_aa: CASSIRTGINQPQHF
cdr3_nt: TGTGCCAGTAGTATAAGGACAGGGATCAATCAGCCCCAGCATTTT

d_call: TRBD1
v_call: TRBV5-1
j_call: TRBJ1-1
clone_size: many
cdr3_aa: CASSSGGTGLITEAFF
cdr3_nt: TGCGCCAGCAGCTCCGGCGGGACAGGGTTGATCACTGAAGCTTTCTTT

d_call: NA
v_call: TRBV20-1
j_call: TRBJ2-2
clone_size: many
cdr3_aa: CSARGSVGWTGELFF
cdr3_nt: TGCAGTGCTAGAGGCTCCGTCGGTTGGACCGGGGAGCTGTTTTTT

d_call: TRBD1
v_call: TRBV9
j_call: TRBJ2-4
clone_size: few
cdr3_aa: CASSAWGQGSLNIQYF
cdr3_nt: TGTGCCAGCAGCGCCTGGGGACAGGGAAGCCTAAACATTCAGTACTTC

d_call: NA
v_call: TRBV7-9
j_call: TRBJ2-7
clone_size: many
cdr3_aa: CASSLAVQPYEQYF
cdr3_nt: TGTGCCAGCAGCTTAGCGGTGCAGCCCTACGAGCAGTACTTC

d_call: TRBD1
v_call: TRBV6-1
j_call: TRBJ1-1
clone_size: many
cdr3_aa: CASSVLSAGTEDTEAFF
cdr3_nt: TGTGCCAGCAGTGTCCTATCCGCCGGGACAGAGGACACTGAAGCTTTCTTT

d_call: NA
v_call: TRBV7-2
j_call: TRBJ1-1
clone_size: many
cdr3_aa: CASNFGGQTEAFF
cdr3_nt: TGTGCCAGCAATTTCGGTGGGCAGACTGAAGCTTTCTTT

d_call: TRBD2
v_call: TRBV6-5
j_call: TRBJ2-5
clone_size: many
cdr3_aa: CASGGGGDQETQYF
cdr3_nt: TGTGCCAGTGGGGGCGGGGGGGACCAAGAGACCCAGTACTTC

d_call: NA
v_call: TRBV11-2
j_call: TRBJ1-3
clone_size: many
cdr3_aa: CASSLEYSGNTIYF
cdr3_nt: TGTGCCAGCAGCTTAGAATACTCTGGAAACACCATATATTTT

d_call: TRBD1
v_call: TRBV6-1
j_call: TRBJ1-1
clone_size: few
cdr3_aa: CASTGTGGTEAFF
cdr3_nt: TGTGCCAGCACCGGGACAGGGGGTACTGAAGCTTTCTTT

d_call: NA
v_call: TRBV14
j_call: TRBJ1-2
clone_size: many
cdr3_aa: CASSQELVAEGYTF
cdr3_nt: TGTGCCAGCAGCCAAGAATTAGTTGCGGAAGGCTACACCTTC

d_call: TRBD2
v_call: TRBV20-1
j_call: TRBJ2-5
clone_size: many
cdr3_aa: CSAFSSGLAGTETQYF
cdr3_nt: TGCAGTGCTTTCTCCTCGGGACTAGCGGGAACCGAGACCCAGTACTTC

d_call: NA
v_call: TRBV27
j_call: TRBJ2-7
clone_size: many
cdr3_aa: CASGTTYEQYF
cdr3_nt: TGTGCCAGCGGGACAACCTACGAGCAGTACTTC

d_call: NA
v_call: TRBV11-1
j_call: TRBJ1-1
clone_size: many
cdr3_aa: CASSFSRNRGRNTEAFF
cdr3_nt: TGTGCCAGCAGCTTTAGCCGGAACCGAGGGAGGAACACTGAAGCTTTCTTT

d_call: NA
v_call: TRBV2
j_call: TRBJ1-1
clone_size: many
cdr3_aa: CASSDSPGRGSAEAFF
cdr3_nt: TGTGCCAGCAGTGATTCACCAGGGCGGGGATCGGCTGAAGCTTTCTTT

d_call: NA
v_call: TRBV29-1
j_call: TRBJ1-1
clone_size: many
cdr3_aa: CSVEALDSLNTEAFF
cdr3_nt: TGCAGCGTTGAGGCCCTCGACAGCCTGAACACTGAAGCTTTCTTT

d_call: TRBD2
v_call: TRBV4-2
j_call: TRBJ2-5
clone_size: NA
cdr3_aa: CASSLYPGLVQETQYF
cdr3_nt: TGTGCCAGCAGCCTTTACCCGGGACTAGTCCAAGAGACCCAGTACTTC

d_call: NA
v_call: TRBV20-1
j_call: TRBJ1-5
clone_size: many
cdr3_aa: CSARDTGRAGQPQHF
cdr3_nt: TGCAGTGCTAGAGATACAGGCAGGGCTGGACAGCCCCAGCATTTT

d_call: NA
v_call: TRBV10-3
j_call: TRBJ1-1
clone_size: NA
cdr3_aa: CAARKLGRQLRNTEAFF
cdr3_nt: TGTGCCGCCCGGAAACTGGGACGGCAACTAAGGAACACTGAAGCTTTCTTT

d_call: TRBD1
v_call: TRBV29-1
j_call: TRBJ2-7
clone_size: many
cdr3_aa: CSVGTVDYEQYF
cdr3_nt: TGCAGCGTGGGGACAGTCGACTACGAGCAGTACTTC

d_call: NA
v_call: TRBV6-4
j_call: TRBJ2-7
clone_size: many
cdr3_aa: CASSNLGGSAGPLYEQYF
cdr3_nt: TGTGCCAGCAGTAACCTTGGTGGTTCCGCGGGCCCCCTCTACGAGCAGTACTTC

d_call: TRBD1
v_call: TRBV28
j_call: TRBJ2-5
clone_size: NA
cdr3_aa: CASSLPTNRDRGPGETQYF
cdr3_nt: TGTGCCAGCAGTTTACCGACGAACCGGGACAGGGGGCCCGGAGAGACCCAGTACTTC

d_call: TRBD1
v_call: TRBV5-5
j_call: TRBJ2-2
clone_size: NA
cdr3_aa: CASSSQGARTGELFF
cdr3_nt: TGTGCCAGCAGCTCTCAGGGGGCGCGGACCGGGGAGCTGTTTTTT

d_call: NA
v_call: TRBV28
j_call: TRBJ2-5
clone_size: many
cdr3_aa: CASSFVRAPSQETQYF
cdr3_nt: TGTGCCAGCAGTTTCGTAAGGGCCCCTAGTCAAGAGACCCAGTACTTC

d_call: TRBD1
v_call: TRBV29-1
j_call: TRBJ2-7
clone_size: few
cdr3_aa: CSVEEDRGPYEQYF
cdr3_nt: TGCAGCGTTGAGGAGGACAGGGGACCATACGAGCAGTACTTC

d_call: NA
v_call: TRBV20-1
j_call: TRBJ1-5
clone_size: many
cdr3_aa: CSADGQNQPQHF
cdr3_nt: TGCAGTGCGGACGGACAGAATCAGCCCCAGCATTTT

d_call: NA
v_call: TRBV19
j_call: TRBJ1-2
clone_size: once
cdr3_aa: CASSPPPRGRDIGYTF
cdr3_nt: TGTGCCAGTAGTCCCCCCCCAAGGGGAAGGGACATTGGCTACACCTTC

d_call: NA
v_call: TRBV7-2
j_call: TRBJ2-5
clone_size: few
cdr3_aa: CASSLYTSTQETQYF
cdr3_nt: TGTGCCAGCAGCTTATATACTAGCACTCAAGAGACCCAGTACTTC

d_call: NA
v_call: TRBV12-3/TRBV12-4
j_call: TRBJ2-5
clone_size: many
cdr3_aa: CASSPRTSQETQYF
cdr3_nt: TGTGCCAGCAGTCCTCGGACATCGCAAGAGACCCAGTACTTC

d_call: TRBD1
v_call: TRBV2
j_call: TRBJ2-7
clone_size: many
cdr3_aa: CASTRGTDTYEQYF
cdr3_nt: TGTGCCAGCACGAGGGGGACAGACACCTACGAGCAGTACTTC

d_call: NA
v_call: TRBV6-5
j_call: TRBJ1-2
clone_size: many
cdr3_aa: CASTNNRVYGYTF
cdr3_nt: TGTGCCAGCACTAACAACAGGGTATACGGCTACACCTTC

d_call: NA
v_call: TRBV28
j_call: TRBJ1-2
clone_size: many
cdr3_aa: CASSLQPNYGYTF
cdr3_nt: TGTGCCAGCAGTTTACAACCAAACTATGGCTACACCTTC

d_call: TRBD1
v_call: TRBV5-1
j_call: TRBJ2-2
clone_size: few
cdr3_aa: CASSTGQGIFSSGELFF
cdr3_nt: TGCGCCAGCAGCACTGGACAGGGGATCTTCAGTTCCGGGGAGCTGTTTTTT

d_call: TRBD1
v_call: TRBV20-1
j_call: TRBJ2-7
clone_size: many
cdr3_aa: CSASSPRDRGIEQYF
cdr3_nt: TGCAGTGCTAGCTCACCGCGGGACAGGGGGATCGAGCAGTACTTC

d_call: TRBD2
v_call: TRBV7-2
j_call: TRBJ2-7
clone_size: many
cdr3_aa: CASSSGLAPEVGEQYF
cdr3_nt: TGTGCCAGCAGTTCCGGACTAGCCCCGGAGGTGGGCGAGCAGTACTTC

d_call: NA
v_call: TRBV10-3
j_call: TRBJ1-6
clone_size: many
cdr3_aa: CAISVTENNSPLHF
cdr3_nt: TGTGCCATCAGCGTGACGGAGAATAATTCACCCCTCCACTTT

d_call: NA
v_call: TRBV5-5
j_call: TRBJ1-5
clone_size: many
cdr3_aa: CASSFSGDQPQHF
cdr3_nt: TGTGCCAGCAGCTTCTCGGGGGATCAGCCCCAGCATTTT

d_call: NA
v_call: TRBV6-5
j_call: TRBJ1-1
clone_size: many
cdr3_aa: CASSLHPRNTEAFF
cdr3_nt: TGTGCCAGCAGTTTACATCCGAGGAACACTGAAGCTTTCTTT

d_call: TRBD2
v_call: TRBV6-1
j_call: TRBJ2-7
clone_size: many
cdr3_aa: CASTSVVAGGGEQYF
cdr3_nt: TGTGCCAGCACCTCGGTGGTAGCGGGGGGTGGAGAGCAGTACTTC

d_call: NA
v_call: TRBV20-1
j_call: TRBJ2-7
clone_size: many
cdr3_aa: CSAWAGYEQYF
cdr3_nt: TGCAGTGCTTGGGCCGGTTACGAGCAGTACTTC

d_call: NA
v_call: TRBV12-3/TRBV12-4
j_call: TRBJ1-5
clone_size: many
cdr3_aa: CASSSGLNQPQHF
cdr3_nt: TGTGCCAGCAGTTCAGGGTTGAATCAGCCCCAGCATTTT

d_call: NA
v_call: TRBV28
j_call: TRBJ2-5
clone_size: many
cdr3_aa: CASSRRTHGTQYF
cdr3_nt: TGTGCCAGCTCCCGGCGGACCCATGGGACCCAGTACTTC

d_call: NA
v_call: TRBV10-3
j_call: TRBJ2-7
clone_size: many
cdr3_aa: CAGRSNDEQYF
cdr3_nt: TGTGCCGGCCGGAGTAACGACGAGCAGTACTTC

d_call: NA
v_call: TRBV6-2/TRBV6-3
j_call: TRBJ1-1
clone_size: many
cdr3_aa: CASTKRPPARSANTEAFF
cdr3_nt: TGTGCCAGCACTAAGAGACCCCCCGCGAGATCGGCGAACACTGAAGCTTTCTTT

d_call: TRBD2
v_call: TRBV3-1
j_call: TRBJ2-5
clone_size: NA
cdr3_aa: CASSQGLAGGHRETQYF
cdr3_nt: TGTGCCAGCAGCCAAGGACTAGCGGGGGGGCATCGAGAGACCCAGTACTTC

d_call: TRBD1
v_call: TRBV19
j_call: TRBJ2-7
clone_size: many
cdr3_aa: CASSGTGVYEQYF
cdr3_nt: TGTGCCAGTTCCGGGACAGGAGTTTACGAGCAGTACTTC

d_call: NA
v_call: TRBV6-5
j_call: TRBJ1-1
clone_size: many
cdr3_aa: CASSYSSDYNMNTEAFF
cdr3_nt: TGTGCCAGCAGTTACTCATCCGACTACAATATGAACACTGAAGCTTTCTTT

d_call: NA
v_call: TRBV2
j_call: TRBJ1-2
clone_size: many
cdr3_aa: CASSEKGIGVNGYTF
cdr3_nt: TGTGCCAGCAGTGAAAAAGGGATAGGGGTGAATGGCTACACCTTC

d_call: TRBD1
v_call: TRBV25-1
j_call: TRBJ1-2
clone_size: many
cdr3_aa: CASSDPGQNFYGYTF
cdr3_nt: TGTGCCAGCAGTGACCCGGGACAGAATTTCTATGGCTACACCTTC

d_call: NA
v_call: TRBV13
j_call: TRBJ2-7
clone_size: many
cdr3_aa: CASSADGSSYEQYF
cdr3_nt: TGTGCCAGCAGCGCGGACGGTAGCTCCTACGAGCAGTACTTC

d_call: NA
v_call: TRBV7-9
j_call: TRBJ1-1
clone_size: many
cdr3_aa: CASATDGPLNTEAFF
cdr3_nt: TGTGCCAGCGCGACGGATGGCCCGTTGAACACTGAAGCTTTCTTT